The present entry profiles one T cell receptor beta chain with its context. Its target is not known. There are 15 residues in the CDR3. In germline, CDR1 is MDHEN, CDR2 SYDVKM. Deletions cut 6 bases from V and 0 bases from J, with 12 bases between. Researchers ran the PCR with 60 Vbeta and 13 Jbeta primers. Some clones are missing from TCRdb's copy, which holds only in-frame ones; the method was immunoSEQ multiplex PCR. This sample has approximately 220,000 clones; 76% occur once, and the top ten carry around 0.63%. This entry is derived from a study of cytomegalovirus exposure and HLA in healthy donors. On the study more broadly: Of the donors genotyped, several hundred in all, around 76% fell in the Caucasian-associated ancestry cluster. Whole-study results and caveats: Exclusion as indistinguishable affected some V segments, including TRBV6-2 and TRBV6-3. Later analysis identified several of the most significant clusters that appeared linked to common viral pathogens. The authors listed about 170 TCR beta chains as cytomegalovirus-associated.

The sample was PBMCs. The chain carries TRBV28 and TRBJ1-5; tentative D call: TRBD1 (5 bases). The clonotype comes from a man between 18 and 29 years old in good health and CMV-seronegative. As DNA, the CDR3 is TGTGCCAGCAGCCAGGTAGGGGATAGCAATCAGCCCCAGCATTTT. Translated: CASSQVGDSNQPQHF. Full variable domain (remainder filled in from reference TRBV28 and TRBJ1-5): DVKVTQSSRYLVKRTGEKVFLECVQDMDHENMFWYRQDPGLGLRLIYFSYDVKMKEKGDIPEGYSVSREKKERFSLILESASTNQTSMYLCASSQVGDSNQPQHFGDGTRLSIL.